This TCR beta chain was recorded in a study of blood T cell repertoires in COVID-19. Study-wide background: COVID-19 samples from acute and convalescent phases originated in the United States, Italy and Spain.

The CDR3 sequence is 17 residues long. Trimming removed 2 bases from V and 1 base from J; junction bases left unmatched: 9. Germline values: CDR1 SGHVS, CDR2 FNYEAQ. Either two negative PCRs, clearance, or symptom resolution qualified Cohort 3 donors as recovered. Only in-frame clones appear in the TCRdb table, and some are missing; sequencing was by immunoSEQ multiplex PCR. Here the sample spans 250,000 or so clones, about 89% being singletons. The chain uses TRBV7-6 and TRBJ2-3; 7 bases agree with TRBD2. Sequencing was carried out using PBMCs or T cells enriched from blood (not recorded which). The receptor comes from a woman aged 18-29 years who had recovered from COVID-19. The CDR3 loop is CASSLRAGGRGTDTQYF. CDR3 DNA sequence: TGTGCCAGCAGCTTAAGGGCCGGGGGGAGGGGCACAGATACGCAGTATTTT.